Listed below are T cell receptor beta chains from one sample, sequenced in a study of shared clonotypes between healthy human individuals. The data were produced by immunoSEQ multiplex PCR, yet TCRdb's version contains in-frame clones alone and is incomplete. This repertoire shows about 2.4 million clones, 85% to 95% found once; its top ten account for roughly 0.14%. The sample comprised naive CD4+ T cells sorted from blood. These receptors were obtained from a man in his late teens or twenties in good health. CDR3s include the opening cysteine and the closing phenylalanine or tryptophan. The D gene is left open where the match is weak. The size entry is marked missing in some rows and otherwise reads once, few, many or a size class.

>TRBJ2-2|-|-|TRBV6-5
CASSLSGGTGELFF
TGTGCCAGCAGCCTGTCTGGGGGAACCGGGGAGCTGTTTTTT
>TRBJ1-3|-|-|TRBV2
CASSSFGDFSGNTIYF
TGTGCCAGCAGTAGCTTCGGGGACTTCTCTGGAAACACCATATATTTT
>TRBJ2-7|-|once|TRBV7-8
CASSLEIGADEQYF
TGTGCCAGCAGCTTAGAGATAGGGGCCGACGAGCAGTACTTC
>TRBJ1-2|-|-|TRBV29-1
CSVERGGRGYTF
TGCAGCGTTGAGCGGGGCGGCCGAGGCTACACCTTC
>TRBJ1-5|-|-|TRBV12-5
CASGREPNQPQHF
TGTGCTAGTGGCCGCGAGCCCAATCAGCCCCAGCATTTT
>TRBJ1-1|-|-|TRBV2
CASLVGGNTEAFF
TGTGCCAGCCTTGTAGGGGGGAACACTGAAGCTTTCTTT
>TRBJ2-3|TRBD2|-|TRBV5-4
CASSPSGIRADTQYF
TGTGCCAGCAGCCCTAGCGGGATCCGGGCAGATACGCAGTATTTT
>TRBJ2-2|-|few|TRBV5-1
CASSLGGQNTGELFF
TGCGCCAGCAGCTTGGGGGGACAGAACACCGGGGAGCTGTTTTTT
>TRBJ1-2|-|few|TRBV19
CASTQPGIGGYTF
TGTGCCAGTACTCAACCAGGGATCGGCGGCTACACCTTC
>TRBJ1-2|-|once|TRBV19
CASSTGPAYGYTF
TGTGCCAGTAGTACCGGGCCAGCCTATGGCTACACCTTC
>TRBJ2-7|-|-|TRBV2
CASTRQSYEQYF
TGTGCCAGCACCCGACAGTCCTACGAGCAGTACTTC
>TRBJ2-2|-|-|TRBV7-2
CASSWGISGLKHTGELFF
TGTGCCAGCAGCTGGGGGATCAGCGGGTTGAAGCACACCGGGGAGCTGTTTTTT
>TRBJ2-3|TRBD1|-|TRBV6-5
CASRPSGGPTQYF
TGTGCCAGCAGGCCGTCAGGGGGCCCGACGCAGTATTTT